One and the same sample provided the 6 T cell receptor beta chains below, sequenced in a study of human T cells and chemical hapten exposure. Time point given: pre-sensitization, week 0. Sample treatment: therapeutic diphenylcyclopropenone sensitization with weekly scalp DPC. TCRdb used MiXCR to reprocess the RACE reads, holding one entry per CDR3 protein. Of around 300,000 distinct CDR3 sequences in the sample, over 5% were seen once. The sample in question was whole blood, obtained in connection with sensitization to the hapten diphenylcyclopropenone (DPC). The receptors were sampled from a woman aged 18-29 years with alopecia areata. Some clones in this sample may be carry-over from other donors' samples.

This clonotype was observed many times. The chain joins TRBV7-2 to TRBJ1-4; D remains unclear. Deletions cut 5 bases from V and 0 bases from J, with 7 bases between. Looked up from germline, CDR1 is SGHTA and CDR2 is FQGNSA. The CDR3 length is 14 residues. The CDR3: CASSRGATNEKLFF. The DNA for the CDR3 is TGTGCCAGCAGCCGGGGAGCAACTAATGAAAAACTGTTTTTT. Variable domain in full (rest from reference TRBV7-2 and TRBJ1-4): GAGVSQSPSNKVTEKGKDVELRCDPISGHTALYWYRQSLGQGLEFLIYFQGNSAPDKSGLPSDRFSAERTGGSVSTLTIQRTQQEDSAVYLCASSRGATNEKLFFGSGTQLSVL.

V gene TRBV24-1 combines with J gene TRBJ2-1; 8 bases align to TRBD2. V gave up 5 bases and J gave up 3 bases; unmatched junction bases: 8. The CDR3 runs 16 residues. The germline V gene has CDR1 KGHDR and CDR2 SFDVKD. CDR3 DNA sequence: TGTGCCACCAGTGGCACGGCGGGGGGACACTACAATGAGCAGTTCTTC. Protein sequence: CATSGTAGGHYNEQFF.

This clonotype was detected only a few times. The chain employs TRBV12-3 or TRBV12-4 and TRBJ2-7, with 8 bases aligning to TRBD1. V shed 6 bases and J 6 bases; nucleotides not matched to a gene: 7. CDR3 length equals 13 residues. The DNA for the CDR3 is TGTGCCAGCAGCCCCGGGACAGGCGCCGAGCAGTACTTC. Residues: CASSPGTGAEQYF.

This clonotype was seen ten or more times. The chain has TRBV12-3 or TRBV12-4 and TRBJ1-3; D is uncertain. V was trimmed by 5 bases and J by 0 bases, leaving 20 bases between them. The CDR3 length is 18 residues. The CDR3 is CASSPNRGDGRSGNTIYF. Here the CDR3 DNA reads TGTGCCAGCAGTCCAAATCGTGGAGACGGTCGCTCTGGAAACACCATATATTTT.

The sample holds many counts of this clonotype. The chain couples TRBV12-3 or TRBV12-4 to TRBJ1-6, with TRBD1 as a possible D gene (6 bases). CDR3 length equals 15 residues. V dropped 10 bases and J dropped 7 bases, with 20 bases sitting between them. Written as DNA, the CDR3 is TGTGCCAACAGCGGGCGGGGGCTCTCGAATTCACCCCTCCACTTT. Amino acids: CANSGRGLSNSPLHF.

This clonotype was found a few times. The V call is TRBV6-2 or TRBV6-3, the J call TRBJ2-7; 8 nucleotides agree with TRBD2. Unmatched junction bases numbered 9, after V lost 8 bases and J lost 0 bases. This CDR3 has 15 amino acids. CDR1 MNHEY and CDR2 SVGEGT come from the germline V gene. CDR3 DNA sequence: TGTGCCAGCGGGAGTCAGCGGGGGCCCTCCTACGAGCAGTACTTC. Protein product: CASGSQRGPSYEQYF.